What follows is one T cell receptor (beta chain) and its context. Its antigen is still unknown. V dropped 0 bases and J dropped 4 bases, with 10 bases sitting between them. The CDR3 sequence is 14 residues long. Germline lookup yields CDR1 SGHDT and CDR2 YYEEEE. Investigators isolated RNA and reverse transcribed it into cDNA to act as the sequencing template. The protocol was immunoSEQ multiplex PCR, while the TCRdb copy is restricted to in-frame clones and leaves out a portion. This sample yields about 120,000 clones, of which about 50% are seen a single time; 0.46% belongs to the top ten. These data come from a study of CD8+ T cells in alopecia areata. Across the study: Twice daily, treated patients received 5 to 10 mg of oral tofacitinib.

Study-level results: Many expanded lesional clones persisted during tofacitinib (in both scalp and blood). Scalp clonality decreased significantly with tofacitinib, and so did expanded CD8+ clones among the top 100.

Treatment described: oral pan-JAK inhibitor, 5-10 mg twice daily. The investigators collected lesional scalp punch biopsies and peripheral blood from alopecia areata patients. Sequencing was performed on CD4+ T cells sorted from blood, taken at week 4, from a patient treated with tofacitinib. This clonotype was sampled from a human donor with alopecia areata. The genes are TRBV5-6 and TRBJ1-2, with D possibly matching TRBD1 (6 bases). The CDR3 region is CASSLGTALYGYTF. CDR3 nucleotide sequence: TGTGCCAGCAGCTTGGGGACAGCCCTCTATGGCTACACCTTC.